These 30 T cell receptor beta chains were sequenced from one sample in a study of immune cell composition in non-small cell lung cancer. Normal lung was sampled as far from the tumour as possible, at least 3 cm. Some clones are missing from TCRdb's copy, which holds only in-frame ones; the method was immunoSEQ multiplex PCR. The sample holds about 2,800 clones; approximately 80% are singletons and the top ten take 16%. What was sequenced was non-adjacent lung tissue. These receptors were obtained from a human donor with non-small cell lung cancer.

This clone was seen a handful of times. The gene calls are TRBV11-2 and TRBJ2-5; 7 bases map to TRBD1. The CDR3 contains 15 residues. CDR1 is SGHAT and CDR2 is FQNNGV in the germline V gene. V shed 5 bases and J 7 bases; nucleotides not matched to a gene: 13. CDR3 sequence reads: CASSEPTGRLRTQYF. The CDR3 DNA sequence: TGTGCCAGCAGCGAACCGACAGGGCGCCTACGGACCCAGTACTTC. Full variable domain (rest looked up from reference TRBV11-2 and TRBJ2-5): EAGVAQSPRYKIIEKRQSVAFWCNPISGHATLYWYQQILGQGPKLLIQFQNNGVVDDSQLPKDRFSAERLKGVDSTLKIQPAKLEDSAVYLCASSEPTGRLRTQYFGPGTRLLVL.

The J gene is TRBJ1-1, the V gene TRBV7-9; no definite D call. This CDR3 region has 9 residues. Germline loops: CDR1 SEHNR, CDR2 FQNEAQ (reference sequence). V lost 11 bases to trimming and J lost 6 bases, with 7 bases between them. The DNA of the CDR3 is TGTGCCGGCGGTCCTGAAGCTTTCTTT. Translating it yields CAGGPEAFF.

The rearrangement uses TRBV14 and TRBJ2-3, with 9 bases that match TRBD1. Germline CDR1 SGHDN, CDR2 FVKESK. The trim removed 0 bases at V and 0 bases at J, leaving 1 base unmatched. The CDR3 sequence is 16 residues long. This CDR3 reads CASSQEGQGSTDTQYF. Here the CDR3 DNA reads TGTGCCAGCAGCCAAGAGGGACAGGGAAGCACAGATACGCAGTATTTT.

V is TRBV6-1 and J is TRBJ2-3; no reliable D call. CDR1 and CDR2 (germline): MNHNS, SASEGT. Trimming removed 3 bases at V and 2 bases at J, with 6 bases between. CDR3 length: 13 residues. The CDR3 coding sequence is TGTGCCAGCAGTGACCTTCCCACAGATACGCAGTATTTT. This codes for CASSDLPTDTQYF.

This clone has only a few counts. The chain uses TRBV11-2 and TRBJ1-5; D gene ambiguous. V was shortened by 1 base and J by 0 bases, with 7 bases between the two germline ends. CDR3 length: 15 amino acids. Germline lookup yields CDR1 SGHAT and CDR2 FQNNGV. The DNA of the CDR3 is TGTGCCAGCAGCTTAGGCGGTTATAGCAATCAGCCCCAGCATTTT. This encodes CASSLGGYSNQPQHF.

DNA of the CDR3: TGTGCCAGCAGCTTAGAGGGGCTCTCCGAGCAGTACTTC. Amino acid sequence: CASSLEGLSEQYF. The chain joins TRBV11-3 to TRBJ2-7; D perhaps matches TRBD1 (5 bases). The V and J ends lost 0 bases and 6 bases respectively, with 9 bases between them. The CDR3 sequence is 13 residues long. Germline V lookup: CDR1 SGHNT, CDR2 YENEEA.

This chain connects TRBV7-9 to TRBJ1-1; 10 bases align to TRBD1. Germline V CDR1 and CDR2: SEHNR, FQNEAQ (reference sequence). CDR3 length: 15 residues. With 4 bases clipped from V and 4 bases from J, the junction kept 6 bases outside the gene matches. This CDR3 is CASSSGQGGVTEAFF. The DNA of the CDR3 is TGTGCCAGCAGCTCTGGACAGGGGGGAGTCACTGAAGCTTTCTTT.

The chain couples TRBV5-4 to TRBJ2-7; TRBD1 is a possible D gene (7 bases). This CDR3 comprises 15 residues. The germline V gene has CDR1 SGHNT and CDR2 YYREEE (reference sequence). V was trimmed by 4 bases and J by 4 bases, leaving 18 bases between them. This chain's CDR3 is CASSLRDREDYEQYF. The CDR3 DNA reads TGTGCCAGCAGCCTGCGGGACAGAGAGGATTACGAGCAGTACTTC.

The chain recombines TRBV11-1 with TRBJ2-7; TRBD1 might be the D (6 bases). CDR1 and CDR2 (germline): SGHAT, FQDESV (reference sequence). This CDR3 region has 15 residues. V was cut by 3 bases and J by 0 bases, with 12 bases left in between. As DNA, the CDR3 is TGTGCCAGCAGCTTTGGGGGACATTCCTCCTACGAGCAGTACTTC. Translated, it gives CASSFGGHSSYEQYF.

V usage is TRBV30 and J usage is TRBJ1-2; D is uncertain. The CDR3 has 11 residues. Per the germline V gene, CDR1 is GTSNPN and CDR2 is SVGIG (reference sequence). Trimming shortened V by 4 bases and J by 7 bases, and 10 bases separated the two germline ends. Here the CDR3 DNA reads TGTGCCTGGACGCAGGCAGGTGGCTACACCTTC. Amino acids: CAWTQAGGYTF.

The rearrangement joins TRBV19 to TRBJ2-1; TRBD2 might be the D (6 bases). V dropped 10 bases and J dropped 5 bases, with 27 bases sitting between them. CDR3 size: 17 residues. In germline, CDR1 is LNHDA, CDR2 SQIVND (reference sequence). This chain's CDR3 is CATRAALLGLQNNEQFF. The CDR3 DNA reads as TGTGCCACCCGAGCCGCGCTCCTAGGACTACAAAACAATGAGCAGTTCTTC.

The chain links TRBV11-2 to TRBJ2-2, with D possibly matching TRBD1 (6 bases). V dropped 0 bases and J dropped 3 bases, with 11 bases sitting between them. CDR1 and CDR2 from the germline V gene are SGHAT and FQNNGV. This CDR3 spans 16 amino acids. CDR3 sequence: CASSLESGHYTGELFF. CDR3 in DNA: TGTGCCAGCAGCTTAGAGTCGGGACACTACACCGGGGAGCTGTTTTTT.

CDR3 sequence: CASSLGGHSSPLHF. The CDR3 region has the DNA TGCGCCAGCAGCTTGGGGGGACACAGTTCACCCCTCCACTTT. V and J are TRBV5-1 and TRBJ1-6; D is possibly TRBD1 (6 bases). Germline CDR1 reads SGHRS; CDR2 reads YFSETQ. The CDR3 contains 14 residues. The ends were cut back, 0 bases at V and 9 bases at J, with 10 bases in the middle. Variable domain in full (rest from reference TRBV5-1 and TRBJ1-6): KAGVTQTPRYLIKTRGQQVTLSCSPISGHRSVSWYQQTPGQGLQFLFEYFSETQRNKGNFPGRFSGRQFSNSRSEMNVSTLELGDSALYLCASSLGGHSSPLHFGNGTRLTVT.

The chain links TRBV27 to TRBJ2-7; 7 bases are shared with TRBD2. In germline, CDR1 is MNHEY, CDR2 SMNVEV (reference sequence). CDR3 length: 14 amino acids. V trimming: 5 bases; J trimming: 5 bases; junction bases outside the gene matches: 9. The DNA of the CDR3 is TGTGCCAGCAGTACCAGTCCTAGCGGCAACGAGCAGTACTTC. This translates into CASSTSPSGNEQYF.

This chain connects TRBV5-1 to TRBJ1-2; 10 bases line up with TRBD1. V shed 4 bases, J shed 6 bases, and the junction held 3 bases outside the gene matches. The length of the CDR3 is 13 residues. Germline CDR1 SGHRS, CDR2 YFSETQ. CDR3: CASSQGTGDGYTF. The DNA for the CDR3 is TGCGCCAGCAGCCAAGGGACAGGGGATGGCTACACCTTC.

The chain recombines TRBV19 with TRBJ2-1, with TRBD1 matching 7 bases. With 7 bases clipped from V and 2 bases from J, the junction kept 5 bases outside the gene matches. This CDR3 region has 14 residues. Germline values: CDR1 LNHDA, CDR2 SQIVND (reference sequence). CDR3: CASKEQGAYNEQFF. CDR3 DNA sequence: TGTGCCAGTAAAGAGCAGGGGGCCTACAATGAGCAGTTCTTC.

The CDR3 protein is CASSQGTGRSGNTIYF. CDR3 bases: TGCGCCAGCAGCCAGGGGACAGGGCGCTCTGGAAACACCATATATTTT. The V call is TRBV4-3, the J call TRBJ1-3; 9 bases fit TRBD1. The CDR3 extends over 16 amino acids. V shed 3 bases, J shed 0 bases, and the junction held 3 bases outside the gene matches. Germline loops: CDR1 LGHNA, CDR2 YSLEER.

CDR3 coding DNA: TGCGCCAGCAGTGATGGACTAGCGGGGACCTACAATGAGCAGTTCTTC. As protein: CASSDGLAGTYNEQFF. The chain joins TRBV10-2 to TRBJ2-1; 12 nucleotides match TRBD2. The ends lost 3 bases at V and 2 bases at J; junction bases unmatched: 2. Germline CDR1 and CDR2: WSHSY and SAAADI. The CDR3 covers 16 residues.

The chain employs TRBV6-4 and TRBJ2-2; unclear D gene. CDR3 length: 13 residues. Germline V gene data show CDR1 as MRHNA and CDR2 as SNTAGT. V lost 0 bases, J lost 6 bases, and 5 bases lay in between. CDR3 amino acids: CASSDSPSGELFF. CDR3 in DNA: TGTGCCAGCAGTGACTCCCCATCCGGGGAGCTGTTTTTT.

The chain combines TRBV7-9 with TRBJ1-2, with TRBD1 as a possible D gene (5 bases). Deletions cut 5 bases from V and 9 bases from J, with 25 bases between. The CDR3 runs 16 residues. CDR1 is SEHNR, CDR2 FQNEAQ, per germline (reference sequence). The CDR3 DNA sequence: TGTGCCAGCAGCCCATCAGCCCAGGGCCGTGGTTATAGCTACACCTTC. This translates into CASSPSAQGRGYSYTF.

The CDR3 DNA sequence: TGTGCCAGCAGCCGAAGACCCGGGGACTATGGCTACACCTTC. Translated, it gives CASSRRPGDYGYTF. V and J are TRBV14 and TRBJ1-2; D is undetermined. V lost 4 bases and J 3 bases, leaving 12 bases between the germline ends. The CDR3 contains 14 residues. The germline gives CDR1 SGHDN, CDR2 FVKESK.

This clone has more than one count but fewer than ten. The chain is built from TRBV29-1 and TRBJ2-1; possibly TRBD2 for D (6 bases). V was pared by 0 bases and J by 6 bases, with 18 bases between. Looked up from germline, CDR1 is SQVTM and CDR2 is ANQGSEA. The CDR3 sequence is 16 residues long. CDR3 DNA: TGCAGCGTTGAAGATTTTCCCTCTCGGAGGGGCAATGAGCAGTTCTTC. This encodes CSVEDFPSRRGNEQFF.

This chain connects TRBV10-3 to TRBJ2-1, with D uncertain. The CDR3 is 13 amino acids. Germline CDR1 ENHRY, CDR2 SYGVKD. The ends were cut back, 3 bases at V and 5 bases at J, with 8 bases in the middle. CDR3 loop: CAISDRGDNEQFF. The CDR3 nucleotides read TGTGCCATCAGTGACCGTGGAGACAATGAGCAGTTCTTC.

The gene calls are TRBV7-2 and TRBJ2-1; 9 bases are a match to TRBD2. Germline-derived CDR1 and CDR2 are SGHTA and FQGNSA. The CDR3 contains 16 residues. V lost 6 bases and J lost 0; bases outside the gene matches: 6. The CDR3 DNA is TGTGCCAGCAGTCAACGTAGCGGGAGCTCCTACAATGAGCAGTTCTTC. It translates to CASSQRSGSSYNEQFF.

The chain is built from TRBV18 and TRBJ1-6, with 8 bases identical to TRBD1. J gave up 7 bases and V 3 bases, and 5 bases lay outside the gene matches. CDR1 KGHSH and CDR2 LQKENI come from the germline V gene. This CDR3 has 15 residues. The CDR3 loop reads CASSPGTGFNSPLHF. CDR3 sequence (DNA): TGTGCCAGCTCACCCGGGACAGGTTTCAATTCACCCCTCCACTTT.

This clone occurred a few times. This rearrangement joins TRBV28 to TRBJ1-3; D is uncertain. Germline lookup yields CDR1 MDHEN and CDR2 SYDVKM. The V gene lost 5 bases and the J gene lost 4 bases, with 18 bases spanning the gap. CDR3 length: 16 residues. The CDR3: CASSLRRPRPGNTIYF. The CDR3 nucleotides are TGTGCCAGCAGTCTCAGAAGACCCAGGCCCGGAAACACCATATATTTT.

The chain joins TRBV5-5 to TRBJ2-2, with D unresolved. The V gene's germline CDR1 is SGHKS and CDR2 YYEKEE (reference sequence). V dropped 3 bases and J dropped 5 bases, with 14 bases sitting between them. CDR3 size: 15 residues. DNA for the CDR3: TGTGCCAGCAGCTCCTCCCGTTCCGAGACCGGGGAGCTGTTTTTT. It codes for CASSSSRSETGELFF.

This clone has a single count. V is TRBV7-6 and J is TRBJ2-3, with D maybe TRBD2 (6 bases). Germline CDR1 and CDR2: SGHVS and FNYEAQ. This CDR3 comprises 14 residues. Trimming left V 4 bases short and J 2 bases short, with 10 bases between. This CDR3 is CASSSRTTTDTQYF. The CDR3 coding sequence is TGTGCCAGCAGCTCAAGGACTACCACAGATACGCAGTATTTT. Looking up the rest from reference TRBV7-6 and TRBJ2-3 gives the full variable domain: GAGVSQSPRYKVTKRGQDVALRCDPISGHVSLYWYRQALGQGPEFLTYFNYEAQQDKSGLPNDRFSAERPEGSISTLTIQRTEQRDSAMYRCASSSRTTTDTQYFGPGTRLTVL.

The rearrangement joins TRBV5-1 to TRBJ2-1; the match to TRBD1 covers 8 bases. The CDR3 is 16 residues long. V trimming: 4 bases; J trimming: 5 bases; junction bases outside the gene matches: 11. The germline CDR1 and CDR2 sequences are SGHRS and YFSETQ. The CDR3 reads CASSTRGQGQNNEQFF. The CDR3 DNA reads as TGCGCCAGCAGCACCAGAGGACAGGGTCAAAACAATGAGCAGTTCTTC.

CDR3 protein: CASSLGGVNTEAFF. The CDR3 region has the DNA TGTGCCAGCAGCCTAGGGGGAGTAAACACTGAAGCTTTCTTT. The rearrangement uses TRBV11-2 and TRBJ1-1, with D perhaps TRBD1 (6 bases). Germline-derived CDR1 and CDR2 are SGHAT and FQNNGV. Trimming pared 5 bases from V and 2 bases from J, leaving 12 bases between. This CDR3 is 14 amino acids long.